This T cell receptor (beta chain) originates from a study of shared clonotypes between healthy human individuals. Study at large: Samples came from a couple of female and three male donors aged 18 to 49. General observations from the study: There were few donors, and this limited the genetic and exposure-history diversity represented.

Points on this clone: No antigen is known for it.

J gave up 5 bases and V 3 bases, and 6 bases lay outside the gene matches. The CDR3 covers 14 residues. Germline lookup yields CDR1 SGHDT and CDR2 YYEEEE. The repertoire was sequenced with immunoSEQ multiplex PCR; TCRdb's copy has only in-frame clones and lacks some. The table records roughly 640,000 clones, roughly 70% of them present only once. All donors qualified as healthy HIV-negative adults and had experienced no recent acute infections or vaccinations. Adults of Caucasian background living in Nashville, Tennessee made up all donors. This receptor was taken from a woman in her twenties or thirties in good health. The rearrangement joins TRBV5-6 to TRBJ2-7; 9 nucleotides agree with TRBD1. Sample: memory CD4+ T cells sorted from blood. Subset in this sample: CD45RA-negative fraction. The CDR3 DNA follows: TGTGCCAGCAGCTCGGGTGGGGACAGGGACGAGCAGTACTTC. The encoded protein is CASSSGGDRDEQYF. Drawing the rest from reference TRBV5-6 and TRBJ2-7, the complete variable domain is DAGVTQSPTHLIKTRGQQVTLRCSPKSGHDTVSWYQQALGQGPQFIFQYYEEEERQRGNFPDRFSGHQFPNYSSELNVNALLLGDSALYLCASSSGGDRDEQYFGPGTRLTVT.